Below, 25 T cell receptor beta chains from the same sample are listed, as sequenced in a study of blood T cell repertoires in COVID-19 (dated by TCRdb to the early 2020s). The library was made by the immunoSEQ multiplex PCR assay. TCRdb carries this immuneACCESS record with in-frame sequences only. Its versions omit some clonotypes, under half of them owing to an unresolved V gene in the studies checked, with the rest unexplained. The sample data list roughly 59,000 clones, and about 81% of these were observed just once. The ten largest clones take up less than 20% of the sample. Source material: peripheral blood. The receptors stem from an elderly man with acute or convalescent COVID-19.

This chain connects TRBV15 to TRBJ2-3; 7 bases map to TRBD2. The CDR3 covers 18 residues. CDR1 is LNHNV, CDR2 YYDKDF, per germline (reference sequence). V was pared by 0 bases and J by 3 bases, with 12 bases of the junction left unmatched. The CDR3 is CATSRDRASGLMTDTQYF. The CDR3 DNA reads as TGTGCCACCAGCAGAGATCGGGCTAGCGGACTAATGACAGATACGCAGTATTTT.

The chain links TRBV19 to TRBJ2-5, with TRBD1 matching 8 bases. There are 16 residues in the CDR3. Looked up from germline, CDR1 is LNHDA and CDR2 is SQIVND (reference sequence). Unmatched junction bases numbered 10, after V lost 2 bases and J lost 5 bases. CDR3 amino acids: CASSIHQTGVRETQYF. CDR3 sequence (DNA): TGTGCCAGTAGTATACACCAGACAGGGGTTCGGGAGACCCAGTACTTC.

The chain couples TRBV6-4 to TRBJ1-5; a weak D match, TRBD1 (6 bases). This CDR3 region has 13 residues. The germline V gene encodes CDR1 MRHNA and CDR2 SNTAGT. V was cut by 3 bases and J by 5 bases, with 8 bases left in between. The chain's CDR3 is CASSEDRHQPQHF. The CDR3 DNA is TGTGCCAGCAGTGAGGACAGACATCAGCCCCAGCATTTT.

The chain couples TRBV18 to TRBJ1-1, with a tentative D call TRBD1 (5 bases). The germline V gene encodes CDR1 KGHSH and CDR2 LQKENI. The CDR3 is 14 amino acids. Trimming pared 3 bases from V and 1 base from J, leaving 9 bases between. The CDR3 loop is CASSPRQGNTEAFF. The CDR3 DNA sequence: TGTGCCAGCTCACCGCGGCAGGGGAACACTGAAGCTTTCTTT.

This chain joins TRBV6-2 or TRBV6-3 and TRBJ1-4, with D unresolved. Germline assignment: CDR1 MNHEY and CDR2 SVGEGT. V lost 2 bases, J lost 0 bases, and 10 bases lay in between. This CDR3 is 16 amino acids long. The CDR3 DNA reads as TGTGCCAGCAGTTACCTCACCGGGACAACTAATGAAAAACTGTTTTTT. Its translation: CASSYLTGTTNEKLFF.

This chain joins TRBV14 and TRBJ2-3; TRBD2 matches 12 bases. The length of the CDR3 is 17 residues. With V trimmed by 4 bases and J by 1 base, 6 bases remained unmatched. Germline CDR1 and CDR2: SGHDN and FVKESK. The CDR3 nucleotides read TGTGCCAGCAGCCTGAAAAGGACTAGCGGGGGCACAGATACGCAGTATTTT. This codes for CASSLKRTSGGTDTQYF.

The chain employs TRBV11-2 and TRBJ2-1; TRBD1 agrees at 7 bases. The CDR3 covers 14 residues. Germline V gene sequence: CDR1 SGHAT, CDR2 FQNNGV. With V trimmed by 7 bases and J by 4 bases, 7 bases remained unmatched. The CDR3 is CASTRQGTYNEQFF. The CDR3 nucleotides read TGTGCCAGCACCCGACAGGGAACATACAATGAGCAGTTCTTC.

J is TRBJ2-1 and V is TRBV6-6; 9 nucleotides match TRBD1. Germline V lookup: CDR1 MNHNY, CDR2 SVGAGI (reference sequence). This CDR3 region has 16 residues. After removal of 2 bases from V and 5 bases from J, the junction contained 7 bases not matched to a gene. The CDR3 here is CASSYPRTGVDNEQFF. CDR3 nucleotides: TGTGCCAGCAGTTACCCGAGGACAGGGGTGGACAATGAGCAGTTCTTC.

The CDR3 loop reads CASRREGNTEAFF. In nucleotides, the CDR3 is TGTGCCAGCAGGAGAGAGGGGAACACTGAAGCTTTCTTT. The rearrangement joins TRBV2 to TRBJ1-1, with D unclear. Trimming shortened V by 6 bases and J by 1 base, and 9 bases separated the two germline ends. This CDR3 is 13 amino acids long. Germline V CDR1 and CDR2: SNHLY, FYNNEI.

The rearrangement links TRBV6-5 to TRBJ2-1; 7 positions match TRBD2. The CDR3 contains 14 residues. The germline V gene has CDR1 MNHEY and CDR2 SVGAGI. With 6 bases clipped from V and 6 bases from J, the junction kept 8 bases outside the gene matches. The CDR3 DNA reads as TGTGCCAGCAGACCTGGGACTATCGTCAATGAGCAGTTCTTC. The encoded protein is CASRPGTIVNEQFF.

This clone occurred a few times. The J gene is TRBJ1-5, the V gene TRBV12-3 or TRBV12-4; possibly TRBD1 for D (5 bases). The CDR3 is made up of 13 amino acids. V gave up 5 bases and J gave up 7 bases, with 12 bases separating them. CDR3 loop: CASSPGRRQPQHF. Written as DNA, the CDR3 is TGTGCCAGCAGTCCAGGGAGGCGGCAGCCCCAGCATTTT.

The chain joins TRBV28 to TRBJ1-5, with D uncertain. V was clipped by 5 bases and J by 7 bases, with 18 bases between them. This CDR3 contains 15 residues. Germline CDR1 is MDHEN and CDR2 is SYDVKM. CDR3 residues: CASSNPGGILQPQHF. In nucleotides, the CDR3 is TGTGCCAGCAGTAACCCGGGAGGGATCCTACAGCCCCAGCATTTT.

This clone appeared a single time. V gene TRBV7-9 combines with J gene TRBJ2-7; D unresolved. CDR1 is SEHNR, CDR2 FQNEAQ, per germline (reference sequence). The CDR3 spans 16 residues. V gave up 4 bases and J gave up 2 bases, with 18 bases separating them. The CDR3 spells CASSSGPTQPAYEQYF. The CDR3 DNA follows: TGTGCCAGCAGCTCGGGTCCTACCCAACCGGCCTACGAGCAGTACTTC.

The chain combines TRBV5-4 with TRBJ1-1; 10 nucleotides align to TRBD1. With V trimmed by 5 bases and J by 5 bases, 15 bases remained unmatched. The CDR3 has 17 amino acids. CDR1 is SGHNT, CDR2 YYREEE, per germline (reference sequence). The CDR3, as DNA: TGTGCCAGCAGTTCAGGCCCGGGACAGGGGAGGGAGACTGAAGCTTTCTTT. This gives the protein CASSSGPGQGRETEAFF.

This clone was picked up one time. CDR3 in amino acids: CASSESRDRGAGELFF. CDR3 bases: TGCGCCAGCAGTGAGTCGCGGGACAGGGGGGCCGGGGAGCTGTTTTTT. The V gene is TRBV10-2, the J gene TRBJ2-2, with TRBD1 matching 11 bases. The CDR3 extends over 16 amino acids. V gave up 0 bases and J gave up 6 bases; unmatched junction bases: 3. CDR1 is WSHSY and CDR2 is SAAADI in the germline V gene.

The CDR3 loop reads CASSPSTGEDEKLFF. Written as DNA, the CDR3 is TGTGCCAGCTCACCCTCTACAGGGGAGGATGAAAAACTGTTTTTT. The chain is built from TRBV18 and TRBJ1-4; the match to TRBD1 covers 7 bases. Losses at the gene ends were 3 bases for V and 6 bases for J; bases not matched to a gene: 7. Germline V gives CDR1 KGHSH, CDR2 LQKENI. This CDR3 has 15 amino acids.

Only a few counts were recorded for this clone. The chain recombines TRBV7-8 with TRBJ2-4; D is undetermined. Trimming cost V 1 base and J 0 bases, with 13 bases left between them. The CDR3 length is 17 residues. Germline CDR1 and CDR2: SGHVS and FQNEAQ. The CDR3 region is CASSLDFTTLAKNIQYF. CDR3 bases: TGTGCCAGCAGCTTAGACTTCACTACTTTAGCCAAAAACATTCAGTACTTC. Combining the CDR3 with reference TRBV7-8 and TRBJ2-4 gives the whole variable domain GAGVSQSPRYKVAKRGQDVALRCDPISGHVSLFWYQQALGQGPEFLTYFQNEAQLDKSGLPSDRFFAERPEGSVSTLKIQRTQQEDSAVYLCASSLDFTTLAKNIQYFGAGTRLSVL.

V is TRBV11-2 and J is TRBJ1-3; D gene ambiguous. Trimming took 5 bases from V and 0 from J, leaving 8 bases between them. Germline lookup yields CDR1 SGHAT and CDR2 FQNNGV. The CDR3 consists of 14 residues. This CDR3 is CASSPGPSGNTIYF. In DNA, the CDR3 is TGTGCCAGCAGCCCGGGTCCCTCTGGAAACACCATATATTTT.

This chain connects TRBV25-1 to TRBJ2-1, with 7 nucleotides matching TRBD1. Germline V gene sequence: CDR1 MGHDK, CDR2 SYGVNS. The CDR3 contains 16 residues. V shed 4 bases and J 0 bases; nucleotides not matched to a gene: 6. Here the CDR3 DNA reads TGTGCCAGCAGTGCCACGACAGGGAGCTCCTACAATGAGCAGTTCTTC. Amino acids: CASSATTGSSYNEQFF.

The chain combines TRBV5-5 with TRBJ1-2; maybe TRBD1 (6 bases). This CDR3 has 13 amino acids. V was pared by 4 bases and J by 8 bases, with 15 bases between. Germline-derived CDR1 and CDR2 are SGHKS and YYEKEE (reference sequence). This CDR3 reads CASSKDSLTGYTF. DNA for the CDR3: TGTGCCAGCAGCAAGGACAGTCTCACAGGCTACACCTTC.

V is TRBV27 and J is TRBJ2-1; TRBD2 is a possible D gene (6 bases). This CDR3 has 13 amino acids. Trimming cost V 3 bases and J 13 bases, with 16 bases left between them. CDR1 is MNHEY and CDR2 is SMNVEV in the germline V gene (reference sequence). CDR3 sequence: CASSFSPTTSQFF. The DNA of the CDR3 is TGTGCCAGCAGTTTCTCACCTACGACTAGTCAGTTCTTC.

Notes on this clone: One end of the junction fails to match germline, which may point to a read error. The chain recombines TRBV7-7 with TRBJ2-5; 12 positions match TRBD2. CDR1 and CDR2 from the germline V gene are SSHAT and FNYEAQ (reference sequence). This CDR3 is built from 19 residues. For the CDR3, the DNA is TGTGCTAGCAGCTTAGCGAGGAGGGCTAGCGGGGGGGCCCAGGAGACCCAGTACTTC. Its protein product is CASSLARRASGGAQETQYF.

The rearrangement links TRBV19 to TRBJ1-2; 9 positions match TRBD1. The J segment lost 7 bases and the V segment lost 8 bases, leaving 8 bases of the junction unmatched. Germline loops: CDR1 LNHDA, CDR2 SQIVND (reference sequence). This CDR3 has 13 amino acids. The CDR3 bases are TGTGCCAGTTCTCCACAGGGACAGGGTGGCTACACCTTC. It translates to CASSPQGQGGYTF. Using reference TRBV19 and TRBJ1-2 for the parts outside the CDR3, the full variable domain is DGGITQSPKYLFRKEGQNVTLSCEQNLNHDAMYWYRQDPGQGLRLIYYSQIVNDFQKGDIAEGYSVSREKKESFPLTVTSAQKNPTAFYLCASSPQGQGGYTFGSGTRLTVV.

The chain has TRBV2 and TRBJ2-1, with 7 bases lining up with TRBD2. The CDR3 consists of 16 residues. Germline V gene data show CDR1 as SNHLY and CDR2 as FYNNEI. V shed 6 bases, J shed 4 bases, and the junction held 12 bases outside the gene matches. CDR3 in amino acids: CASSLRGDVLYNEQFF. The CDR3 nucleotides are TGTGCCAGCAGCCTTCGGGGGGACGTTCTGTACAATGAGCAGTTCTTC.

The V gene is TRBV5-5, the J gene TRBJ2-7; TRBD2 might be the D (5 bases). The CDR3 contains 13 residues. Germline V gene lookup returns CDR1 SGHKS and CDR2 YYEKEE (reference sequence). The V end was cut by 4 bases, the J end by 3 bases, with 11 bases between. The CDR3 DNA reads as TGTGCCAGCAGCCCGGACGGGAACTACGAGCAGTACTTC. This sequence encodes CASSPDGNYEQYF.